This T cell receptor (beta chain) stems from a study of T cell repertoires and leukemia-associated antigens. Study in general: Around 15 million effective reads came from all samples combined.

Germline-derived CDR1 and CDR2 are SQVTM and ANQGSEA. The CDR3 sequence is 14 residues long. Deletions cut 2 bases from V and 7 bases from J, with 18 bases between. This clonotype was seen more than once but under ten times. Its specificity is not known. TCRdb re-called the 5' RACE reads with MiXCR, one entry per CDR3 protein. The sample lists over 10,000 distinct CDR3 sequences, about two fifths occurring once. V is TRBV29-1 and J is TRBJ2-7; TRBD2 might be the D (5 bases). Material for sequencing was CD3+ T cells sorted from blood and cultured. This receptor was taken from a female donor in good health. In DNA form, the CDR3 reads TGCAGCGTTGAATCGCCTAGCCGGCTTGGGGAGCAGTACTTC. It codes for CSVESPSRLGEQYF.